This record concerns one T cell receptor (beta chain) sequence. This CDR3 is 11 amino acids long. Germline-derived CDR1 and CDR2 are SEHNR and FQNEAQ (reference sequence). V dropped 4 bases and J dropped 5 bases, with 5 bases sitting between them. Authors' analysis steps: The assay estimated nucleated cells by amplifying reference gene primers. Profiling relied on immunoSEQ multiplex PCR, and the TCRdb table lists in-frame clones only, not all of them. The V and J calls and the clone size are those of that table, but D and trimming were determined from the DNA. Altogether roughly 200,000 clones are present, approximately 85% being singletons, with the ten largest covering under 3.5%. This entry comes from a study of blood T cell repertoires in COVID-19.

The sequence derives from a man in his sixties with acute or convalescent COVID-19. Sequencing input: peripheral blood. This chain connects TRBV7-9 to TRBJ2-5, with D unresolved. In DNA form, the CDR3 reads TGTGCCAGCAGCTCCCCTGAGACCCAGTACTTC. Translated: CASSSPETQYF.